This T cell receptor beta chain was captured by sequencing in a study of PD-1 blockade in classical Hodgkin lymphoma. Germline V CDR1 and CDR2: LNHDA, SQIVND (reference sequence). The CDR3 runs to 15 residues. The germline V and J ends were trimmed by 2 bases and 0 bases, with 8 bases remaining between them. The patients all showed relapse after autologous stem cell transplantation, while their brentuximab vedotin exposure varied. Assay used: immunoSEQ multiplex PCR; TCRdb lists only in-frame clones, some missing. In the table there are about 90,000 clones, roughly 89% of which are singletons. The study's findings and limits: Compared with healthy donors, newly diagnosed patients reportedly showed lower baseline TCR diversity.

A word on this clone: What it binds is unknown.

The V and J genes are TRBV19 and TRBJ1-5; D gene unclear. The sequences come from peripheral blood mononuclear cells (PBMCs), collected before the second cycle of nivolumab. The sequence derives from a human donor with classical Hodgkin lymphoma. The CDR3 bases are TGTGCCAGTAGTATAACGGAATATAGCAATCAGCCCCAGCATTTT. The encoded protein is CASSITEYSNQPQHF.